The source of this TCR beta chain is a study of T cell responses to AZD1222 COVID-19 vaccine. Germline values: CDR1 LNHNV, CDR2 YYDKDF (reference sequence). The CDR3 is 16 residues long. Trimming removed 0 bases from V and 4 bases from J, with 15 bases in between. Clones were sequenced by immunoSEQ multiplex PCR, and TCRdb holds only the in-frame ones, with some missing. Of tens of thousands of clones in the sample, 85% were seen once. Overall study results and limits: Baseline antibody screening turned up just a handful of seropositive AZD1222 recipients.

Comments on this clone: Its cognate antigen is unknown.

The specimen comprised peripheral blood, sampled on day 0 of AZD1222 vaccination. The TCR comes from an adult in good health. The chain is built from TRBV15 and TRBJ1-2; D is uncertain. In DNA form, the CDR3 reads TGTGCCACCAGCAGAGATCAGAGGGAGGCGCGCTATGGCTACACCTTC. This gives the protein CATSRDQREARYGYTF.